This T cell receptor (beta chain) derives from a study of shared clonotypes between healthy human individuals. Assay: immunoSEQ multiplex PCR; the TCRdb copy retains only in-frame clones and omits some. The data contain just under 95,000 clones, approximately 70% of them singletons. V dropped 7 bases and J dropped 1; count of bases not matched to a gene: 6. The germline CDR1 and CDR2 sequences are SGHKS and YYEKEE (reference sequence). The CDR3 length is 14 residues. Sequencing used memory CD8+ T cells sorted from blood. The sample's subset: CD45RO+ cells pooled with CCR7-negative TemRA cells. The receptor comes from a man under 40 in good health. The V gene is TRBV5-5, the J gene TRBJ2-3; the match to TRBD2 covers 7 bases. CDR3 amino acids: CASGGSGGTDTQYF. CDR3 in DNA: TGTGCCAGCGGCGGGAGTGGGGGCACAGATACGCAGTATTTT.